This TCR beta chain was identified in a study of cytomegalovirus exposure and HLA in healthy donors (dated by TCRdb to about 2017). Regarding the complete study: In an earlier analysis of 550 to 750 of the donors, approximately 300 Gb of sequence data and 90 million to 130 million unique TCR beta sequences from about 179 million T cells were reported. Because of strong linkage in the cohort, roughly five DR-DQ haplotypes were treated as single units for association and clustering. Among some 400 genotyped donors of the cohort, an average of roughly 230,000 unique TCR beta nucleotide sequences was sequenced per donor, of which 15% to 20% were non-productive. Along with the roughly 670-subject first cohort, a separate validation cohort of 120 different subjects was used. Donor age, sex, ethnicity and CMV serostatus were compiled alongside the repertoire data. In the later analysis, no new phenotypic data were used to find candidate immune exposures; instead, reliance was placed on TCR beta sequences and their occurrence across donors. To predict cytomegalovirus infection status, the study combined high-throughput TCR immunosequencing, statistical association of individual TCRs with disease status, and machine learning. Every repertoire in the discovery cohort had been generated on one and the same sequencing platform. A later genetic analysis used genome-wide SNP genotypes for about 60% of the roughly 670 donors, treating that subset as a discovery cohort. The T cell repertoires of 700 or so subjects were profiled by immunosequencing and related to cytomegalovirus serostatus. A later analysis re-analyzed previously published TCR beta repertoires from about 730 donors and added high-resolution HLA genotyping to study TCR occurrence patterns. Of the 300 to 500 genotyped donors, over 80% were placed in the genetic ancestry cluster associated with self-reported Caucasian donors. Both class I and class II loci were covered by HLA typing, at four-digit resolution. The study aimed to test whether cataloging public T cell receptors could reveal signatures of past pathogen exposure. Around 300 gigabases of sequencing data and 70 million to 100 million unique TCR sequences were included in an early release covering over 600 HLA-typed donors. Typing coverage differed by locus: A, B, C, DRB1 and DQB1 were typed in about 629-640 donors, DQA1 in 522, DPA1 in 600 to 610, and DPB1 in 472. In an earlier analysis of 587 of the donors, high-throughput TCR beta sequencing was used to judge whether each TCR beta V gene segment behaved as functional or pseudogenic. Overall study outcomes, separate from this receptor: In an earlier analysis of more than 500 of the donors, most TCR beta V segments appeared in productive rearrangements about 87% or about 30% of the time, broadly matching IMGT annotations. A later genetic analysis reported fewer N-insertions in productive TCRs among donors in an Asian-associated ancestry cluster than the roughly 700-donor mean. In a later analysis, the rate of TCR association differed among HLA loci, with DRB1 alleles having the most associated TCRs and HLA-C alleles having the fewest. Compared with equally common non-associated chains, HLA-associated TCR beta chains in a later analysis were more clonally expanded and had lower generation probabilities. The 87-base-pair reads could not distinguish some IMGT-functional V segments, including TRBV6-2 and TRBV6-3, so those segments were excluded. Immune exposure information for the cohort was limited to CMV serostatus. A further reported finding was that TCR beta sequences accurately predicted the HLA-A and HLA-B alleles for most subjects in the first cohort. A few of the identified cytomegalovirus-associated TCR beta chains were confirmed in vitro to be specific for cytomegalovirus antigens. Correlated functional status among segregating V segments might be attributable to linkage disequilibrium, but an unknown experimental factor could not be ruled out. At a false discovery rate of 0.05, a later analysis linked 15,000 to 20,000 TCR beta sequences to specific HLA alleles. Only TCR beta chains were sequenced in this cohort, and the absence of alpha or paired-chain data limited detectable features. When HLA alleles, especially DR and DQ, strongly co-occurred, attributing TCR associations to individual alleles was difficult. Several of the top co-occurrence clusters appeared to be linked to parvovirus B19, influenza, CMV and Epstein-Barr virus, according to a later analysis. Because HLA typing was unavailable for some donors at each locus, only the typed subset was used in association tests. While some public TCRs were present in many individuals, most TCR sequences turned up only very rarely across donors. The classifier was reported to diagnose cytomegalovirus status with high specificity and sensitivity in both the original and validation cohorts. A group of highly shared sequence variants was considered likely to be a technical artifact of the sequencing pipeline. Because counts were too low, under 20 rarely observed V segments, including chromosome 9 orphons, were left out of the earlier analysis of 500 to 750 of the donors. According to a later analysis, most CMV-associated TCR beta chains appeared to be HLA-restricted, and the HLA associations seemed to be driven largely by CMV exposure. It was suggested by the authors that the approach could potentially be generalized to other disease states and immunological phenotypes. In the study, 150 to 200 TCR beta chains were listed as associated with cytomegalovirus. A later genetic analysis associated a missense DCLRE1C variant with V-gene and J-gene trimming of TCR beta chains, and an independent cohort replicated the association. Presence/absence analyses assumed roughly uniform sequencing depth across donors, an assumption that may not hold.

The method behind the library was the immunoSEQ multiplex PCR assay. The multiplex PCR relied on a mix of 60 forward primers for TCR Vbeta segments and 13 reverse primers for TCR Jbeta segments. The CDR3 region of rearranged TCR beta genes was amplified from genomic DNA by a multiplex PCR assay. Amplified TCR beta libraries were sequenced as 87-base-pair reads on the Illumina HiSeq System. The original methods were these. Across the 700 or so repertoires, a later analysis counted tens of millions of unique TCR beta chains, approximately 10 million of which were shared by at least two donors. To remove PCR and sequencing errors, raw reads were error-corrected and collapsed into unique sequences using a nearest-neighbor algorithm that merged closely related sequences. Alignment of CDR3 sequences to IMGT reference sequences was used to assign V, D and J gene segments. For a sequence to be retained, a match of at least six nucleotides was required to both a V gene segment and a J gene segment. Rearrangements were called productive when the CDR3 lacked stop codons and stayed in frame with V and J; all others were non-productive. CDR3 was defined by IMGT convention, running from the second conserved V-encoded cysteine to the conserved J-encoded phenylalanine. The earlier analysis of 587 of the donors excluded sequences that lacked an unambiguous match to a single V gene segment. An earlier analysis of some 610 of the donors called V segments functional above 56.7% productive rearrangements and segregating when the between-donor standard deviation exceeded 5%. A statistical classification framework was built to diagnose cytomegalovirus status from the catalog of TCR beta chain sequences. V and J gene assignment, in a later analysis, came from comparing TCR nucleotide sequences with IMGT/GENE-DB human TR gene sequences. Using the TCRdist pipeline, a later analysis assigned CDR3 sequences along with most-parsimonious VDJ recombination scenarios. In a later analysis, each TCR beta chain was defined by its CDR3 amino acid sequence together with its V-gene family, and reads lacking a unique V-gene family were excluded. As a way to deal with suspected cross-contamination and a sequencing artifact, a later analysis dropped hundreds of nucleotide sequences that were highly shared and had low generation probability. In a later analysis, a clonal expansion index for each public chain was calculated from normalized within-repertoire ranks of inferred template counts. A later analysis computed generation probabilities with a VDJ recombination model fitted to out-of-frame rearrangements, and checked the results against IGoR. In a later analysis, TCR-TCR, TCR-HLA and TCR-CMV co-occurrence was scored with hypergeometric tests, and a repertoire-size bias correction was applied to TCR pairs. A later analysis estimated false discovery rates by permuting HLA or CMV assignments 20 times. In a later analysis, co-occurring TCRs were grouped with DBSCAN, and TCRdist sequence similarity was added when clustering was performed within HLA-allele-positive subsets. Repertoires with fewer than 30,000 or more than 120,000 public chains, plus five repertoires with anomalous nucleotide sharing, were excluded from co-occurrence clustering. TCRdb took over this immuneACCESS table, retaining in-frame rearrangements with V and J assigned. Such tables are incomplete; in checked studies, under half of the missing clones stem from an unresolved V gene, and the remainder is unexplained. That table gives V, J and clone size, and the DNA gave D and trimming. The sample yields 100,000 to 130,000 clones; roughly four fifths were counted once. The ten largest clones capture less than 2.5% of the sample.

The CDR3 measures 12 amino acids from cysteine to phenylalanine. Solely the CDR3 DNA is kept, with 36 bases framed from the first base. Per the germline V gene (reference sequence), SEHNR is the CDR1 and FQNEAQ is the CDR2. The cohort comprised 670 or so healthy bone marrow donors. At the time of sampling, all cohort members were nominally healthy, though unrecorded immune exposures were likely present. The donor tested CMV seronegative and was one of the 352 seronegative cohort members. Every donor gave a peripheral blood sample, and the peripheral blood mononuclear cells from that sample were used for TCR beta sequencing. Genomic DNA extraction from the blood cell samples was performed with the Qiagen DNeasy Blood Extraction Kit. A word on this clone: It has no known antigen specificity. Mismatch with germline at one junction end may stem from a read error.

Sequenced sample: PBMCs. The source of this sequence is a man aged 18-30 years in good health and CMV-seronegative. The V and J genes are TRBV7-9 and TRBJ2-7; a tentative D call is TRBD2 (5 bases match). The CDR3 is CSSSLGWEEQYF. The nucleotide sequence is TGTTCCAGCAGCTTAGGGTGGGAGGAGCAGTACTTC.